What follows are 20 T cell receptor beta chains derived from one specimen sequenced in a study of T-cell memory formation after mild COVID-19. MiXCR, run by TCRdb on the 5' RACE reads, gives a single entry per CDR3 protein. The table has fewer than 250,000 distinct CDR3 sequences, roughly a tenth seen once; the top ten hold around 2.9%. Sequencing was done on a sample of PBMCs or a T cell subset sorted from them (not recorded which). The receptors here all came from a man between 18 and 35 years old who had mild COVID-19 (a few samples of this study predate the infection). Cell type and time point are not known.

This clonotype was observed a handful of times. The rearrangement links TRBV4-3 to TRBJ2-3; 10 nucleotides line up with TRBD2. Germline lookup yields CDR1 LGHNA and CDR2 YSLEER. J was trimmed by 5 bases and V by 0 bases; bases with no gene match: 11. The CDR3 is made up of 18 amino acids. The CDR3 region is CASSQDWSGGAVKDTQYF. CDR3 nucleotide sequence: TGCGCCAGCAGCCAAGATTGGAGCGGGGGGGCTGTCAAAGATACGCAGTATTTT.

V gene TRBV7-3 combines with J gene TRBJ2-1; TRBD1 agrees at 7 bases. The CDR3 totals 14 residues. Trimming took 5 bases from V and 8 from J; bases not matched to a gene: 9. The germline CDR1 and CDR2 sequences are SGHTA and FQGTGA. As DNA, the CDR3 is TGTGCCAGCAGCCGTGACAGGGCCGCGGATGAGCAGTTCTTC. It encodes CASSRDRAADEQFF.

Note on this clonotype: A much bigger clone sits one base away, suggesting this may be a read error. The chain combines TRBV7-9 with TRBJ2-5, with TRBD2 matching 10 bases. The V and J ends lost 3 bases and 3 bases, in that order; junction bases with no gene match: 4. The germline V gene encodes CDR1 SEHNR and CDR2 FQNEAQ (reference sequence). CDR3 length: 15 residues. The CDR3 reads CASSFSGGLKETQYF. As DNA, the CDR3 is TGTGCCAGCAGCTTTAGCGGGGGGCTTAAAGAGACCCAGTACTTC.

V gene TRBV20-1 combines with J gene TRBJ2-3; 7 nucleotides match TRBD2. V was pared by 0 bases and J by 0 bases, with 3 bases of the junction left unmatched. This CDR3 is built from 15 residues. Germline-derived CDR1 and CDR2 are DFQATT and SNEGSKA (reference sequence). The CDR3 loop reads CSARDSGGSTDTQYF. CDR3 sequence (DNA): TGCAGTGCTAGAGATTCCGGGGGGAGCACAGATACGCAGTATTTT.

Many counts were recorded for this clonotype. This chain uses TRBV5-1 with TRBJ2-1; possibly TRBD1 for D (6 bases). Germline V gene sequence: CDR1 SGHRS, CDR2 YFSETQ. The length of the CDR3 is 15 residues. V lost 3 bases and J 0 bases, leaving 10 bases between the germline ends. This CDR3 is CASSWGQSSYNEQFF. CDR3 in DNA: TGCGCCAGCAGCTGGGGACAAAGCTCCTACAATGAGCAGTTCTTC.

This clonotype was counted only a few times. V usage is TRBV6-5 and J usage is TRBJ1-1; 7 positions match TRBD1. The CDR3 spans 16 residues. V lost 5 bases and J lost 0; bases outside the gene matches: 9. Germline-derived CDR1 and CDR2 are MNHEY and SVGAGI. The CDR3 DNA is TGTGCCAGCAGTCTCCGGGACAGCAGAATGAACACTGAAGCTTTCTTT. It yields the protein CASSLRDSRMNTEAFF.

This clonotype was seen more than once but under ten times. This chain joins TRBV5-1 and TRBJ2-4; tentatively, D is TRBD1 or TRBD2 (6 bases each). V lost 0 bases and J lost 7, with 23 bases in between. The CDR3 has 18 residues. The germline gives CDR1 SGHRS, CDR2 YFSETQ. In nucleotides, the CDR3 is TGCGCCAGCAGCTTGGCCTTCGGGGGCCCCAGCTCAGGGAACATTCAGTACTTC. Amino acid sequence: CASSLAFGGPSSGNIQYF.

V usage is TRBV18 and J usage is TRBJ1-4, with D unclear. There are 12 residues in the CDR3. The V and J ends lost 2 bases and 6 bases respectively, with 4 bases between them. Germline V gene lookup returns CDR1 KGHSH and CDR2 LQKENI. Here the CDR3 DNA reads TGTGCCAGCTCACCAACAGATGAAAAACTGTTTTTT. As protein: CASSPTDEKLFF.

The sample holds a few counts of this clonotype. The chain recombines TRBV7-2 with TRBJ2-3, with TRBD2 matching 11 bases. Trimming cost V 7 bases and J 3 bases; bases outside gene matches: 12. The length of the CDR3 is 17 residues. Germline V lookup: CDR1 SGHTA, CDR2 FQGNSA. This CDR3 reads CASTLLGTSGGTDTQYF. CDR3 nucleotide sequence: TGTGCCAGCACCCTCCTTGGTACTAGCGGGGGTACAGATACGCAGTATTTT. Full variable domain (missing parts from reference TRBV7-2 and TRBJ2-3): GAGVSQSPSNKVTEKGKDVELRCDPISGHTALYWYRQSLGQGLEFLIYFQGNSAPDKSGLPSDRFSAERTGGSVSTLTIQRTQQEDSAVYLCASTLLGTSGGTDTQYFGPGTRLTVL.

This clonotype has only a few counts. CDR3 nucleotide sequence: TGTGCCAGCAGTCCCCGGGGGACAGGCTATGGCTACACCTTC. It specifies CASSPRGTGYGYTF. The chain couples TRBV12-3 or TRBV12-4 to TRBJ1-2, with 8 bases matching TRBD1. With V trimmed by 5 bases and J by 4 bases, 6 bases remained unmatched. The CDR3 has 14 residues.

At least ten counts were recorded for this clonotype. V gene TRBV7-9 combines with J gene TRBJ2-3; 9 nucleotides align to TRBD1. CDR3 size: 15 residues. The V segment lost 6 bases and the J segment 3 bases; nucleotides outside the gene matches: 7. CDR1 is SEHNR and CDR2 is FQNEAQ in the germline V gene (reference sequence). The CDR3 protein is CASRSGTGSTDTQYF. In nucleotides, the CDR3 is TGTGCCAGCAGATCCGGGACAGGGTCGACAGATACGCAGTATTTT.

This sequence joins TRBV7-2 and TRBJ2-3; no clear D. Germline V CDR1 and CDR2: SGHTA, FQGNSA. Trimming left V 5 bases short and J 0 bases short, with 15 bases between. The CDR3 is 16 residues long. For the CDR3, the DNA is TGTGCCAGCAGCATCTTGGCCGGGTTTAGCACAGATACGCAGTATTTT. Translating it yields CASSILAGFSTDTQYF.

This clonotype was counted a few times. The J gene is TRBJ2-3, the V gene TRBV2, with D unclear. V was cut by 6 bases and J by 2 bases, with 6 bases left in between. The CDR3 is 12 amino acids. Germline V lookup: CDR1 SNHLY, CDR2 FYNNEI. CDR3 DNA sequence: TGTGCCAGCAGGCCCCTCACAGATACGCAGTATTTT. Translated, it gives CASRPLTDTQYF.

This chain links TRBV4-1 with TRBJ1-2, with D maybe TRBD1 (5 bases). V was pared by 5 bases and J by 1 base, with 11 bases between. Germline V lookup: CDR1 MGHRA, CDR2 YSYEKL. The CDR3 consists of 14 residues. The CDR3 here is CASSSGRSNYGYTF. The CDR3 nucleotides read TGCGCCAGCAGCTCAGGGAGGAGTAACTATGGCTACACCTTC.

The gene calls are TRBV5-8 and TRBJ1-4; 7 positions match TRBD1. After removal of 0 bases from V and 7 bases from J, the junction contained 3 bases not matched to a gene. CDR1 SGHTS and CDR2 YDEGEE come from the germline V gene. The CDR3 loop spans 14 amino acids. The CDR3 coding sequence is TGTGCCAGCAGCTTGGTGGACAGGCGTGAAAAACTGTTTTTT. The encoded protein is CASSLVDRREKLFF.

The sample holds a few counts of this clonotype. The V gene is TRBV4-3, the J gene TRBJ1-1; unclear D gene. The V and J ends lost 1 base and 8 bases respectively, with 8 bases between them. The germline V gene has CDR1 LGHNA and CDR2 YSLEER. The CDR3 contains 12 residues. This chain's CDR3 is CASSQGVSEAFF. CDR3 nucleotides: TGCGCCAGCAGCCAAGGCGTCTCCGAAGCTTTCTTT.

This clonotype has only a few counts. This rearrangement joins TRBV4-1 to TRBJ2-7; 7 nucleotides agree with TRBD1. This CDR3 is 14 amino acids long. In germline, CDR1 is MGHRA, CDR2 YSYEKL. The V gene end was trimmed by 1 base and the J gene end by 6 bases; junction bases not matched to a gene: 6. DNA of the CDR3: TGCGCCAGCAGCCAAGGTACCAGGGGGTTCGAGCAGTACTTC. Translated, it gives CASSQGTRGFEQYF.

The chain recombines TRBV5-1 with TRBJ2-3; TRBD2 aligns across 8 bases. Germline CDR1 SGHRS, CDR2 YFSETQ. The CDR3 is 13 amino acids. V shed 7 bases, J shed 4 bases, and the junction held 5 bases outside the gene matches. CDR3 residues: CASHRGGSDTQYF. CDR3 coding DNA: TGCGCCAGCCACCGGGGGGGCTCAGATACGCAGTATTTT.

This clonotype was picked up a small number of times. This CDR3 is CASSYSARFEQYV. In DNA form, the CDR3 reads TGTGCCAGCAGTTACTCCGCTAGATTTGAGCAGTACGTC. The chain is built from TRBV6-2 or TRBV6-3 and TRBJ2-7; the D is unclear. The CDR3 spans 13 residues. Germline lookup yields CDR1 MNHEY and CDR2 SVGEGT. V gave up 0 bases and J gave up 7 bases, with 10 bases separating them.

The rearrangement joins TRBV5-4 to TRBJ1-2; 9 nucleotides align to TRBD1. CDR3 size: 14 residues. The germline CDR1 and CDR2 sequences are SGHNT and YYREEE (reference sequence). After removal of 2 bases from V and 6 bases from J, the junction contained 5 bases not matched to a gene. As DNA, the CDR3 is TGTGCCAGCAGCTTAGGGGGACAGGGAGATGGCTACACCTTC. It is translated as CASSLGGQGDGYTF. Full variable domain (rest looked up from reference TRBV5-4 and TRBJ1-2): ETGVTQSPTHLIKTRGQQVTLRCSSQSGHNTVSWYQQALGQGPQFIFQYYREEENGRGNFPPRFSGLQFPNYSSELNVNALELDDSALYLCASSLGGQGDGYTFGSGTRLTVV.